The subject of this entry is one TCR beta chain. Taking its sample share into account, this clonotype is medium-sized (0.01 to 0.1%). Its antigen specificity is not known. No base qualities exist here, and no much larger clone lies one base off it. CDR1 and CDR2 were assigned from the germline V gene as SGHRS and YFSETQ. Spanning cysteine to phenylalanine, the CDR3 consists of 14 amino acids. Solely the CDR3 DNA is kept, with 42 bases framed from the first base. Cut back by 5 bases and 6 bases, the V and J ends lie 15 bases apart. The sequencer listed for this sample is Illumina MiSeq. In-frame beta chains were kept once TCRdb had trimmed the public reads at Q25 with fastp and called clones with MiXCR. Every distinct CDR3 protein forms one entry, paired with its most common genes and DNA. Here the sample has approximately 1,500 distinct CDR3 sequences; 30% to 35% occur a single time. The ten most abundant clones make up approximately 19% of the sample.

The data stem from a study of T cell repertoires in enteric fever (dated by TCRdb to 2017 to 2018). In terms of the full investigation: Using volunteers experimentally challenged with Salmonella Typhi or Paratyphi A, the study rebuilt the Salmonella-specific repertoire of circulating effector CD4+ T cells. Live fluorescence barcoding was joined in the study by mass cytometry, by T cell receptor sequencing and by unbiased single-cell cloning. T cells were stained, including ex vivo, with tetramers loaded with CdtB(105-125) peptide variants (SP110Y, ST110H). Circulating effector CD4+ T cells responding to Salmonella infection were identified by mass cytometry.

On the study overall, not on this receptor specifically: The study pinpointed HlyE and CdtB as immunodominant T cell antigens specific to S. Typhi and S. Paratyphi A. Cross-reactive responses against distantly related Salmonella serovars, as well as clones recognizing antigens unique to S. Typhi or S. Paratyphi A, were included among the expanded clonotypes. Accumulation of T cells not cross-reacting between serovars appeared to be driven by single amino acid variations in the immunodominant proteins CdtB and PhoN.

This sequence uses TRBV5-1 and TRBJ2-1, with no D gene named confidently. The sequence derives from a human donor with Salmonella enteric fever, either typhoid or paratyphoid (not recorded which). The sequencing sample was made of CCR7- CD38- CD4+ T cells from PBMCs. The nucleotides read TGCGCCAGCAGTACGGACGGAGCCGGCAATGAGCAGTTCTTC. Its coded protein is CASSTDGAGNEQFF.